This is a list of T cell receptor beta chains from one sample in a study of T cells in Graves' hyperthyroidism and ophthalmopathy. One entry per CDR3 protein, called by TCRdb with MiXCR from the multiplex PCR reads. Altogether more than 650,000 distinct CDR3 sequences are present, around 15% being singletons, with the ten largest covering 10%. The specimen sequenced was blood. All receptors derive from a woman aged 18-29 years with Graves' hyperthyroidism. Both conserved end residues are trimmed from each CDR3. The D gene is left open where the match is weak. Clone sizes are given selectively: once, few, many, or a class where the clone is expanded.

>TRBD1|NA|TRBJ2-7|TRBV6-5
ASSYHGQGLSEQY
>NA|few|TRBJ1-1|TRBV19
ASPPSGARNTEAF
>NA|many|TRBJ2-3|TRBV11-2
ASSLVLWGSGSADTQY
>NA|NA|TRBJ1-2|TRBV3-1
ASSHLQGSYGYT
>TRBD1|few|TRBJ1-4|TRBV2
ASGLSGTANEKLF
>NA|many|TRBJ2-3|TRBV18
ASSPKPTDTQY
>NA|NA|TRBJ1-1|TRBV12-3/TRBV12-4
VSSPKMGFRSSSNTEAF
>TRBD1|few|TRBJ2-1|TRBV27
ASSSGGASFDEQF
>NA|many|TRBJ2-1|TRBV5-4
ASSVDWINEQF
>TRBD2|few|TRBJ2-3|TRBV29-1
SVTRAGGPDTQY
>NA|many|TRBJ1-2|TRBV2
ASIPDGVYGYT
>NA|NA|TRBJ1-4|TRBV18
ASSPPGPSEKLF
>TRBD1|NA|TRBJ1-2|TRBV19
ASSIRDPDRVTYGYT
>NA|NA|TRBJ2-7|TRBV7-2
ASNPAAGTSHSYEQY
>NA|NA|TRBJ2-5|TRBV5-6
ASKGQRKETQY
>NA|NA|TRBJ1-1|TRBV7-2
ASSLQGRDTEAF
>NA|few|TRBJ1-3|TRBV28
ATIGGGNTIY
>TRBD2|NA|TRBJ2-4|TRBV12-3/TRBV12-4
ASGHAGGLLAKNIQY
>TRBD2|once|TRBJ2-5|TRBV6-2/TRBV6-3
ASAGLAGGQETQY
>TRBD2|many|TRBJ2-1|TRBV7-3
ASSLFPSGIYNEQF
>NA|many|TRBJ1-4|TRBV3-1
ASSPEGATNEKLF
>NA|many|TRBJ2-7|TRBV6-2/TRBV6-3
ASSYSRGRQKPYEQY
>TRBD1|few|TRBJ1-1|TRBV30
ASHRGPYTEAF
>NA|many|TRBJ2-1|TRBV7-9
ASSSAVEQF
>NA|few|TRBJ2-7|TRBV7-2
ASSLVNLIEQY
>NA|many|TRBJ1-2|TRBV2
ASSEWSGASGYT
>NA|many|TRBJ2-7|TRBV28
ASSFRASSSYEQY
>TRBD1|many|TRBJ2-1|TRBV30
AWSPPGQGNEQF
>NA|NA|TRBJ1-1|TRBV19
ATKLGTEAF
>NA|many|TRBJ2-1|TRBV7-9
ASSARLEIPYNEQF
>TRBD1|NA|TRBJ2-7|TRBV25-1
ASSEYARTGTYEQY
>NA|NA|TRBJ2-3|TRBV7-3
ASSLTSISTDTQY
>TRBD2|NA|TRBJ2-7|TRBV20-1
SASTAGATYEQY
>NA|many|TRBJ2-5|TRBV20-1
SAPGARRETQY
>NA|NA|TRBJ2-7|TRBV3-1
ASSQYSEQY
>TRBD1|many|TRBJ2-7|TRBV27
ASSLGTGPIFEQY
>TRBD1|NA|TRBJ2-2|TRBV27
ASSPLVNRGHTGELF
>NA|few|TRBJ1-4|TRBV5-1
ASSLGYRQWKPDEKLF
>TRBD1|many|TRBJ2-7|TRBV30
AWDTGVEQY
>NA|few|TRBJ2-1|TRBV9
ASSVEGRTTANEQF
>NA|NA|TRBJ2-5|TRBV29-1
GVERGRHQETQY
>NA|few|TRBJ2-7|TRBV6-5
ASSYAGTPNEQY
>TRBD2|few|TRBJ2-7|TRBV20-1
SASSLAGSEQY
>TRBD2|NA|TRBJ2-7|TRBV13
ASSLGGEGAYEQY
>TRBD1|few|TRBJ2-5|TRBV20-1
SARLLTGAQLRMEY
>TRBD1|few|TRBJ1-4|TRBV28
ASRQGSGKLF
>NA|many|TRBJ2-7|TRBV12-3/TRBV12-4
ASSFATGSYEQY
>NA|NA|TRBJ2-3|TRBV28
ASSSASSTDTQY
>TRBD2|few|TRBJ2-3|TRBV19
ASSILAGPSDTQY
>TRBD1|many|TRBJ2-2|TRBV12-3/TRBV12-4
ASRGTGGTGELF
>NA|NA|TRBJ2-7|TRBV4-2
ASSQDWREEQY